This entry lists 13 T cell receptor beta chains sequenced from one sample in a study of blood T cell repertoires in COVID-19. This table comes from immunoSEQ multiplex PCR, and its TCRdb copy is limited to in-frame clones, with some not included. This table holds 45,000 or so clones, around 85% found once. The sequencing sample was made of peripheral blood. Receptor source: a human donor in a cohort sampled during active COVID-19.

The CDR3 DNA reads TGTGCCACCAGCAGTTCGGGACAGGGCCACTACGAGCAGTACTTC. Its protein product is CATSSSGQGHYEQYF. This rearrangement joins TRBV15 to TRBJ2-7; 9 nucleotides agree with TRBD1. The trim removed 3 bases at V and 3 bases at J, leaving 6 bases unmatched. The CDR3 is 15 amino acids. Germline assignment: CDR1 LNHNV and CDR2 YYDKDF (reference sequence).

The chain has TRBV4-1 and TRBJ1-6; D is perhaps TRBD1 (5 bases). Germline V gene sequence: CDR1 MGHRA, CDR2 YSYEKL. Trimming took 0 bases from V and 5 from J, leaving 11 bases between them. This CDR3 is 16 amino acids long. This CDR3 is CASSQEGEHHNSPLHF. The CDR3 DNA follows: TGCGCCAGCAGCCAAGAAGGGGAACATCATAATTCACCCCTCCACTTT.

The chain carries TRBV11-3 and TRBJ2-7; D is possibly TRBD1 (5 bases). The germline CDR1 and CDR2 sequences are SGHNT and YENEEA. The CDR3 is 15 amino acids. Trimming stripped 5 bases from V and 0 bases from J, with 14 bases between. The CDR3 DNA sequence: TGTGCCAGCAGCCCTGGACATAACCCCTCCTACGAGCAGTACTTC. The encoded protein is CASSPGHNPSYEQYF.

The CDR3 nucleotides read TGTGCCACCGAACAGGGACGCCAAGAGACCCAGTACTTC. Protein product: CATEQGRQETQYF. The chain employs TRBV15 and TRBJ2-5; D is possibly TRBD1 (6 bases). Germline assignment: CDR1 LNHNV and CDR2 YYDKDF (reference sequence). This CDR3 region has 13 residues. The V end was cut by 8 bases, the J end by 1 base, with 11 bases between.

V and J are TRBV12-3 or TRBV12-4 and TRBJ2-7, with no clear D. The CDR3 loop spans 13 amino acids. The ends were cut back, 7 bases at V and 0 bases at J, with 10 bases in the middle. DNA of the CDR3: TGTGCCAGCACCCGTCTTCCCTCCTACGAGCAGTACTTC. Residues: CASTRLPSYEQYF.

The rearrangement joins TRBV5-4 to TRBJ1-2, with 7 bases aligning to TRBD1. CDR1 is SGHNT, CDR2 YYREEE, per germline (reference sequence). The CDR3 extends over 15 amino acids. J was trimmed by 3 bases and V by 3 bases; bases with no gene match: 8. CDR3 amino acids: CASSSPTGEDYGYTF. Written as DNA, the CDR3 is TGTGCCAGCAGCTCCCCCACAGGGGAGGACTATGGCTACACCTTC.

The rearrangement links TRBV27 to TRBJ2-4, with TRBD2 matching over 13 bases. Germline loops: CDR1 MNHEY, CDR2 SMNVEV (reference sequence). This CDR3 has 18 residues. The V gene end was trimmed by 5 bases and the J gene end by 0 bases; junction bases not matched to a gene: 7. The CDR3 DNA is TGTGCCAGCAGTCCCGGACTAGCGGGGGTGTTAGCCAAAAACATTCAGTACTTC. It translates to CASSPGLAGVLAKNIQYF.

The J gene is TRBJ2-3, the V gene TRBV7-2; TRBD2 matches at 8 bases. Trimming cost V 0 bases and J 1 base; bases outside gene matches: 0. This CDR3 has 15 residues. Germline V lookup: CDR1 SGHTA, CDR2 FQGNSA. The CDR3 loop reads CASSLASGGTDTQYF. CDR3 sequence (DNA): TGTGCCAGCAGCTTAGCTAGCGGGGGCACAGATACGCAGTATTTT.

V usage is TRBV7-9 and J usage is TRBJ2-2, with D perhaps TRBD1 (5 bases). The CDR3 covers 14 residues. Trimming took off 1 base at V and 6 bases at J, with 9 bases between the two ends. The germline V gene has CDR1 SEHNR and CDR2 FQNEAQ (reference sequence). The DNA for the CDR3 is TGTGCCAGCAGCTTAGGACAGAAGGCCGGGGAGCTGTTTTTT. Protein product: CASSLGQKAGELFF.

V usage is TRBV9 and J usage is TRBJ2-3; possible D gene TRBD1, 5 bases. The CDR3 totals 15 residues. CDR1 is SGDLS, CDR2 YYNGEE, per germline. The germline V and J ends were trimmed by 4 bases and 5 bases, with 17 bases remaining between them. In DNA form, the CDR3 reads TGTGCCAGCAGCCCCCCAGACAGTAGAGGAGATACGCAGTATTTT. Residues: CASSPPDSRGDTQYF. The full variable domain, with the rest looked up from reference TRBV9 and TRBJ2-3, is DSGVTQTPKHLITATGQRVTLRCSPRSGDLSVYWYQQSLDQGLQFLIQYYNGEERAKGNILERFSAQQFPDLHSELNLSSLELGDSALYFCASSPPDSRGDTQYFGPGTRLTVL.

The V and J genes are TRBV2 and TRBJ2-3, with 7 positions matching TRBD2. This CDR3 has 14 residues. Germline CDR1 SNHLY, CDR2 FYNNEI. V lost 8 bases to trimming and J lost 6 bases; unmatched junction nucleotides: 11. This chain's CDR3 is CASGGGVGPDTQYF. CDR3 DNA sequence: TGTGCCAGCGGGGGAGGGGTGGGGCCGGATACGCAGTATTTT.

The chain has TRBV15 and TRBJ1-2; 9 bases are shared with TRBD1. Germline V gives CDR1 LNHNV, CDR2 YYDKDF (reference sequence). The CDR3 has 14 residues. V shed 5 bases and J 7 bases; nucleotides not matched to a gene: 8. DNA of the CDR3: TGTGCCACCAGCTTCGGGACAGGGCCGCGTGGCTACACCTTC. Translating it yields CATSFGTGPRGYTF.

The gene calls are TRBV2 and TRBJ1-2; D is unresolved. Trimming removed 1 base at V and 5 bases at J, with 8 bases between. Germline V gene data show CDR1 as SNHLY and CDR2 as FYNNEI. The CDR3 runs to 13 residues. The CDR3 DNA reads TGTGCCAGCAGTGAAGTTTCAGGATATGGCTACACCTTC. Translated, it gives CASSEVSGYGYTF.